The 5 T cell receptor beta chains below were found in one sample sequenced in a study of post-analysis software for immune sequencing data (dated by TCRdb to between 2015 and 2017). Study-wide findings and limitations: Significantly higher frequencies in patients than in controls were found for roughly 5 TRBV segments, including TRBV5-6, TRBV5-1 and TRBV20-1.

Library generation was performed with PCR. TCRdb records Illumina HiSeq 2500 as the sequencer. Unique molecular identifiers were incorporated into TCR beta cDNA libraries to reduce PCR and sequencing biases. Through fastp at Q25 and MiXCR, TCRdb rebuilt clones from the public reads, retaining in-frame beta chains. Rows with a matching CDR3 protein are joined into one entry that keeps the most common DNA and genes. The sample table holds about 770,000 distinct CDR3 sequences, of which about 43% were seen once. The top ten clonotypes cover 4.9% of the sample. These TCRs are of unknown antigen specificity. Sample: blood. The origin of the receptors is a girl aged 5-17 years with multiple sclerosis.

This clonotype was detected only a few times. The V call is TRBV6-1, the J call TRBJ2-5; 7 bases are shared with TRBD1. The CDR3 length is 16 residues. V trimming: 7 bases; J trimming: 0 bases; junction bases outside the gene matches: 11. Germline V gene sequence: CDR1 MNHNS, CDR2 SASEGT. CDR3 sequence: CASTHRDSEYQETQYF. The CDR3 DNA sequence: TGTGCCAGCACTCATAGGGACAGTGAGTACCAAGAGACCCAGTACTTC.

The V call is TRBV15, the J call TRBJ2-3, with a possible D match to TRBD2 (6 bases). Trimming took off 6 bases at V and 0 bases at J, with 13 bases between the two ends. This CDR3 comprises 15 residues. Germline lookup yields CDR1 LNHNV and CDR2 YYDKDF (reference sequence). CDR3 nucleotide sequence: TGTGCCACCAGGGGGGAGCGGGCTAGCACAGATACGCAGTATTTT. Protein product: CATRGERASTDTQYF.

The chain combines TRBV4-1 with TRBJ1-4, with D unresolved. The V gene's germline CDR1 is MGHRA and CDR2 YSYEKL. The CDR3 covers 15 residues. V was pared by 0 bases and J by 5 bases, with 10 bases between. CDR3 residues: CASSQEGRTNEKLFF. The CDR3, as DNA: TGCGCCAGCAGCCAAGAAGGACGGACGAATGAAAAACTGTTTTTT.

This chain uses TRBV13 with TRBJ2-2, with 11 nucleotides matching TRBD2. Germline CDR1 and CDR2: PRHDT and FYEKMQ (reference sequence). The V segment lost 4 bases and the J segment 3 bases; nucleotides outside the gene matches: 4. This CDR3 contains 16 residues. The CDR3 DNA reads as TGTGCCAGCAGCTCGGGACTAGCGGTTTACACCGGGGAGCTGTTTTTT. This gives the protein CASSSGLAVYTGELFF.

The chain is built from TRBV29-1 and TRBJ1-2; D may be TRBD1 (5 bases). Germline V gene data show CDR1 as SQVTM and CDR2 as ANQGSEA. CDR3 length equals 13 residues. V was cut by 0 bases and J by 4 bases, with 9 bases left in between. CDR3 nucleotide sequence: TGCAGCGTTGAAGATGGTACAGGCTATGGCTACACCTTC. Translated, it gives CSVEDGTGYGYTF.